Listed here are 21 T cell receptor beta chains from one sample, sequenced in a study of T cells in Graves' hyperthyroidism and ophthalmopathy. Amplification yielded TCR beta CDR3 regions, with RNA transcripts as the source. An initial round of RT-PCR targeting the TCR CDR3 relied on the HTBI primer set. TCRdb redid the calling of the multiplex PCR reads with MiXCR, one entry per CDR3 protein. Here the sample spans around 600,000 distinct CDR3 sequences, approximately 14% being singletons. Sequencing was carried out using blood. The receptors derive from a woman in her thirties with Graves' hyperthyroidism.

This clonotype has ten or more counts. V gene TRBV20-1 combines with J gene TRBJ2-7; the D is unclear. Germline loops: CDR1 DFQATT, CDR2 SNEGSKA (reference sequence). V was pared by 1 base and J by 7 bases, with 11 bases between. There are 12 residues in the CDR3. CDR3 nucleotide sequence: TGCAGTGCTAGAGTGGGAATTTGGGAGCAGTACTTC. Encoded protein: CSARVGIWEQYF.

In regard to this clonotype: This could be a read error, since a much larger clone is one nucleotide away. This chain connects TRBV6-2 or TRBV6-3 to TRBJ2-1; 9 bases fit TRBD2. The assigned J gene may be wrong: the sequence end matches TRBJ2-7 better. The CDR3 spans 15 residues. Germline values: CDR1 MNHEY, CDR2 SVGEGT. CDR3 loop: CASSETSGTYNEQYF. The CDR3 DNA reads TGTGCCAGCAGCGAGACTAGCGGCACCTACAATGAGCAGTACTTC.

This rearrangement joins TRBV7-9 to TRBJ2-3; 7 bases map to TRBD2. V was clipped by 5 bases and J by 7 bases; unmatched bases: 12. This CDR3 contains 15 residues. From germline, CDR1 is SEHNR and CDR2 FQNEAQ (reference sequence). CDR3 sequence: CASSRGGEIINTQYF. The CDR3 DNA is TGTGCCAGCAGCCGTGGGGGGGAGATTATAAATACGCAGTATTTT.

The chain recombines TRBV6-2 or TRBV6-3 with TRBJ1-6; D uncertain. The ends were cut back, 6 bases at V and 8 bases at J, with 11 bases in the middle. The CDR3 sequence is 13 residues long. Germline CDR1 is MNHEY and CDR2 is SVGEGT. The CDR3 coding sequence is TGTGCCAGCAGACCTACACAGTATTCACCCCTCCACTTT. As protein: CASRPTQYSPLHF.

At least ten counts were recorded for this clonotype. The chain carries TRBV20-1 and TRBJ2-1; no reliable D call. This CDR3 spans 14 amino acids. V was clipped by 3 bases and J by 0 bases, with 9 bases between them. Germline CDR1 DFQATT, CDR2 SNEGSKA (reference sequence). The CDR3 loop reads CSASPPASYNEQFF. The CDR3 DNA sequence: TGCAGTGCTAGCCCGCCGGCCTCCTACAATGAGCAGTTCTTC.

The rearrangement uses TRBV24-1 and TRBJ2-5; 7 positions match TRBD2. The CDR3 totals 15 residues. Losses at the gene ends were 3 bases for V and 1 base for J; bases not matched to a gene: 4. Per the germline V gene, CDR1 is KGHDR and CDR2 is SFDVKD. The CDR3: CATSDPAGFQETQYF. CDR3 nucleotides: TGTGCCACCAGTGATCCAGCGGGGTTCCAAGAGACCCAGTACTTC.

In its sample, this clonotype was seen many times. The chain links TRBV5-1 to TRBJ2-7, with D possibly matching TRBD1 (5 bases). V was clipped by 0 bases and J by 4 bases, with 11 bases between them. The CDR3 has 14 amino acids. CDR1 SGHRS and CDR2 YFSETQ come from the germline V gene. CDR3 in amino acids: CASSLGRGWYEQYF. DNA for the CDR3: TGCGCCAGCAGCTTGGGAAGGGGTTGGTACGAGCAGTACTTC.

This clonotype was seen at least ten times. The chain has TRBV12-3 or TRBV12-4 and TRBJ1-1, with 7 bases identical to TRBD1. The V and J ends lost 7 bases and 6 bases, in that order; junction bases with no gene match: 8. CDR3 length equals 13 residues. This CDR3 is CASKARDSPEAFF. CDR3 nucleotide sequence: TGTGCCAGCAAGGCCCGGGACAGCCCTGAAGCTTTCTTT.

The rearrangement uses TRBV27 and TRBJ2-3; 8 bases match TRBD2. The CDR3 totals 17 residues. Germline trimming cut 6 bases from V and 2 bases from J; bases unmatched to any gene: 13. The germline V gene encodes CDR1 MNHEY and CDR2 SMNVEV (reference sequence). CDR3 amino acids: CASSQPGGGPDTDTQYF. The CDR3 DNA sequence: TGTGCCAGCAGCCAGCCGGGGGGGGGCCCTGACACAGATACGCAGTATTTT.

A remark on this clonotype: A much larger clone lies one base from this, so it may be a read error. This chain uses TRBV5-1 with TRBJ2-3; the D gene is possibly TRBD2 (5 bases). The V end was cut by 4 bases, the J end by 4 bases, with 16 bases between. Germline-derived CDR1 and CDR2 are SGHRS and YFSETQ. The CDR3 runs 15 residues. The CDR3 region is CASSRTDYPPDTQYF. The CDR3 DNA reads as TGCGCCAGCAGCAGGACTGATTATCCCCCAGATACGCAGTATTTT.

This clonotype appeared many times. J is TRBJ2-7 and V is TRBV11-2; a possible D gene is TRBD1 (6 bases). The CDR3 covers 13 residues. With 3 bases removed from V and 3 bases from J, the gap between germline ends came to 9 bases. Germline-derived CDR1 and CDR2 are SGHAT and FQNNGV. In DNA, the CDR3 is TGTGCCAGCAGCTTTGCAGGGGTCTACGAGCAGTACTTC. Its protein product is CASSFAGVYEQYF. Full variable domain (remainder filled in from reference TRBV11-2 and TRBJ2-7): EAGVAQSPRYKIIEKRQSVAFWCNPISGHATLYWYQQILGQGPKLLIQFQNNGVVDDSQLPKDRFSAERLKGVDSTLKIQPAKLEDSAVYLCASSFAGVYEQYFGPGTRLTVT.

This clonotype showed up many times. The J gene is TRBJ2-5, the V gene TRBV20-1, with 9 bases aligning to TRBD2. Germline CDR1 reads DFQATT; CDR2 reads SNEGSKA (reference sequence). This CDR3 has 17 residues. J lost 4 bases, V lost 7 bases, and 19 bases had no gene match. The CDR3 loop is CSGSSAGSGRRGETQYF. The DNA of the CDR3 is TGCAGTGGCTCCTCGGCGGGTAGCGGGAGACGGGGAGAGACCCAGTACTTC.

This clonotype was counted ten times or more. The CDR3 loop reads CAWSVQGTSRGYTF. The CDR3 DNA follows: TGTGCCTGGAGTGTACAAGGGACTTCTAGGGGCTACACCTTC. The chain uses TRBV30 and TRBJ1-2; possibly TRBD1 for D (5 bases). Deletions cut 0 bases from V and 8 bases from J, with 16 bases between. Germline V gives CDR1 GTSNPN, CDR2 SVGIG (reference sequence). This CDR3 has 14 residues.

This clonotype was seen more than once but under ten times. CDR3 DNA sequence: TGTGCCAGTAGTATTGGGGGGAAGGGACAGCCCCAGCATTTT. Translated: CASSIGGKGQPQHF. The rearrangement links TRBV19 to TRBJ1-5, with D maybe TRBD1 (5 bases). With 3 bases removed from V and 7 bases from J, the gap between germline ends came to 13 bases. The CDR3 has 14 amino acids. Germline assignment: CDR1 LNHDA and CDR2 SQIVND (reference sequence).

This clonotype has ten or more counts. The chain employs TRBV6-5 and TRBJ2-7, with 9 bases fitting TRBD2. Germline V gene sequence: CDR1 MNHEY, CDR2 SVGAGI. V was clipped by 3 bases and J by 3 bases; unmatched bases: 6. The CDR3 runs 15 residues. In DNA form, the CDR3 reads TGTGCCAGCAGTTATGGTAGCGGGAGAAGCTACGAGCAGTACTTC. Translated, it gives CASSYGSGRSYEQYF.

The CDR3 here is CASRMTWGKSKETQYF. In nucleotides, the CDR3 is TGTGCCAGCAGAATGACTTGGGGGAAAAGCAAAGAGACCCAGTACTTC. The genes are TRBV6-2 or TRBV6-3 and TRBJ2-5, with D perhaps TRBD1 or TRBD2 (5 bases each). CDR3 length equals 16 residues. V lost 6 bases, J lost 3 bases, and 20 bases lay in between. CDR1 is MNHEY, CDR2 SVGEGT, per germline.

This clonotype came up many times. The chain couples TRBV12-3 or TRBV12-4 to TRBJ1-5, with D hard to call. Trimming took off 5 bases at V and 0 bases at J, with 11 bases between the two ends. The CDR3 extends over 15 amino acids. The CDR3 loop is CASSKSGGSNQPQHF. CDR3 coding DNA: TGTGCCAGCAGTAAATCCGGCGGTAGCAATCAGCCCCAGCATTTT.

At least ten counts were recorded for this clonotype. The chain couples TRBV9 to TRBJ2-5, with D perhaps TRBD1 or TRBD2 (5 bases each). Germline V gives CDR1 SGDLS, CDR2 YYNGEE. Trimming stripped 0 bases from V and 2 bases from J, with 17 bases between. The CDR3 covers 17 residues. CDR3 coding DNA: TGTGCCAGCAGCGTAGCCCCTTCGAGGGGAAGACAAGAGACCCAGTACTTC. Amino acid sequence: CASSVAPSRGRQETQYF.

As to this clonotype: Its ends do not fully match the called genes, so a read error is possible. The chain is built from TRBV7-9 and TRBJ1-6, with D perhaps TRBD1 (6 bases). The germline gives CDR1 SEHNR, CDR2 FQNEAQ (reference sequence). The CDR3 length is 16 residues. The CDR3 nucleotides read TGTGCCAGCAGCCTAGCCGAACAGGGATTCGGGTCACCCCTCCACTTT. This gives the protein CASSLAEQGFGSPLHF. Filled out from reference TRBV7-9 and TRBJ1-6, the complete variable domain reads DTGVSQNPRHKITKRGQNVTFRCDPISEHNRLYWYRQTLGQGPEFLTYFQNEAQLEKSRLLSDRFSAERPKGSFSTLEIQRTEQGDSAMYLCASSLAEQGFGSPLHFGNGTRLTVT.

The sample holds a few counts of this clonotype. V is TRBV6-1 and J is TRBJ2-7; 8 bases are shared with TRBD2. The CDR3 length is 15 residues. CDR1 and CDR2 from the germline V gene are MNHNS and SASEGT. Germline trimming cut 1 base from V and 2 bases from J; bases unmatched to any gene: 4. In DNA, the CDR3 is TGTGCCAGCAGTGAAGGCGGGGGGACACCCTACGAGCAGTACTTC. Its protein product is CASSEGGGTPYEQYF.

There are many counts of this clonotype. The V and J genes are TRBV7-3 and TRBJ2-4; 9 nucleotides match TRBD2. V dropped 2 bases and J dropped 7; count of bases not matched to a gene: 6. CDR1 and CDR2 (germline): SGHTA, FQGTGA. The CDR3 loop spans 15 amino acids. CDR3 coding DNA: TGTGCCAGCAGCTTAGGGGCTAGCGGGACCAACATTCAGTACTTC. Its translation: CASSLGASGTNIQYF.